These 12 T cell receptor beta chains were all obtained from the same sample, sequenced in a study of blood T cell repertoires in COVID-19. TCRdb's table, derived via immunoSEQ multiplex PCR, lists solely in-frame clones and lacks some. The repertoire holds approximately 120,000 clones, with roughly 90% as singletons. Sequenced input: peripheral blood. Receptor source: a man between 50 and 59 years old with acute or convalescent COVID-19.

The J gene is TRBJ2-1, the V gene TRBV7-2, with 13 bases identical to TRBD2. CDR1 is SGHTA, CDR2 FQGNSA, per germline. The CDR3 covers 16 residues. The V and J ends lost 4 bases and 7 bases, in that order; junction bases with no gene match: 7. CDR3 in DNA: TGTGCCAGCAGCTCTCCGGGACTAGCGGGAATTAATGAGCAGTTCTTC. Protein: CASSSPGLAGINEQFF.

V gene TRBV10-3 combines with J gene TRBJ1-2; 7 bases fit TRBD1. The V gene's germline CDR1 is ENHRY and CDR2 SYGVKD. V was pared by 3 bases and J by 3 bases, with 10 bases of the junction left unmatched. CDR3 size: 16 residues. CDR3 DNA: TGTGCCATCAGTGATCCCCGACAGGGTGAGGACTATGGCTACACCTTC. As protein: CAISDPRQGEDYGYTF.

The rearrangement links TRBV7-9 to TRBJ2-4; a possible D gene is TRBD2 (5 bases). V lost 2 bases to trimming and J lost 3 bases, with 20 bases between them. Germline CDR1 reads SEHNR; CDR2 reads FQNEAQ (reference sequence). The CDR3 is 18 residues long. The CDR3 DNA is TGTGCCAGCAGCTTATATAAGACTGGCCTGGCGGGCAAAAACATTCAGTACTTC. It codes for CASSLYKTGLAGKNIQYF.

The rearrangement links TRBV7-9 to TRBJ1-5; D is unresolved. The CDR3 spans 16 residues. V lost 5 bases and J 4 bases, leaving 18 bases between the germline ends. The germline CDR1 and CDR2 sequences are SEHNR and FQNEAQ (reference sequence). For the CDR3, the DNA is TGTGCCAGCAGCCCAGGACGGACTCCCTTGAATCAGCCCCAGCATTTT. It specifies CASSPGRTPLNQPQHF. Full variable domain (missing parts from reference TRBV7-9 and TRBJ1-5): DTGVSQNPRHKITKRGQNVTFRCDPISEHNRLYWYRQTLGQGPEFLTYFQNEAQLEKSRLLSDRFSAERPKGSFSTLEIQRTEQGDSAMYLCASSPGRTPLNQPQHFGDGTRLSIL.

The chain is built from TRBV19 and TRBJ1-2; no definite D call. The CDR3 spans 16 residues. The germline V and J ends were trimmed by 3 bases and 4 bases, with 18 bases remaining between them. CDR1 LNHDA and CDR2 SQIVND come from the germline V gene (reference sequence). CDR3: CASSMGLGSAIYGYTF. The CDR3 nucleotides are TGTGCCAGTAGTATGGGTCTCGGGTCAGCGATCTATGGCTACACCTTC.

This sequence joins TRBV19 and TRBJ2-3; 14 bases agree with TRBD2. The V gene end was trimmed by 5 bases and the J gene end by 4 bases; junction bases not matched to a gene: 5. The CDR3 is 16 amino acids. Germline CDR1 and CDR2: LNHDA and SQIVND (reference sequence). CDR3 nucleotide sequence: TGTGCCAGTAGTCAAGGGACTAGCGGGAGACCAGATACGCAGTATTTT. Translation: CASSQGTSGRPDTQYF.

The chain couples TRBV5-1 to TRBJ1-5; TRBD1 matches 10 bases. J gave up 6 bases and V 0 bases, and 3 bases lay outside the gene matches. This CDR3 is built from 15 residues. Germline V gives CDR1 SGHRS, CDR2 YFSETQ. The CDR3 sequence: CASSLEGQGSQPQHF. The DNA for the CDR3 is TGCGCCAGCAGCTTGGAGGGACAGGGGAGTCAGCCCCAGCATTTT. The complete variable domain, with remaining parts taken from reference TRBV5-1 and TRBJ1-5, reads KAGVTQTPRYLIKTRGQQVTLSCSPISGHRSVSWYQQTPGQGLQFLFEYFSETQRNKGNFPGRFSGRQFSNSRSEMNVSTLELGDSALYLCASSLEGQGSQPQHFGDGTRLSIL.

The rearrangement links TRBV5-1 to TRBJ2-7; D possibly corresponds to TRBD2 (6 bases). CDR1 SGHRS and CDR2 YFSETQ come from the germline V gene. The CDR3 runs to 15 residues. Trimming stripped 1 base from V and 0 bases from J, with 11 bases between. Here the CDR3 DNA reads TGCGCCAGCAGCTTGAGGGTAGCGGCCTCCTACGAGCAGTACTTC. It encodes CASSLRVAASYEQYF.

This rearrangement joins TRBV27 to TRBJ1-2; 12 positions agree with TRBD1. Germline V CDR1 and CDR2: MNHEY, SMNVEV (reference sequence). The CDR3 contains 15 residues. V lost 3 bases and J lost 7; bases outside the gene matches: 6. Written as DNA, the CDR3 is TGTGCCAGCAGTTTCAGGGACAGGGGGCGGAGTGGCTACACCTTC. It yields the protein CASSFRDRGRSGYTF.

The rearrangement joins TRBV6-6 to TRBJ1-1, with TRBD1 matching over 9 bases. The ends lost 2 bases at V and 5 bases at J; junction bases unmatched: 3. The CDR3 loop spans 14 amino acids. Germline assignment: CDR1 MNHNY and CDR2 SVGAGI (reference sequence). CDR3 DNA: TGTGCCAGCAGTTACGACAGGGGGGGAACTGAAGCTTTCTTT. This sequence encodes CASSYDRGGTEAFF.

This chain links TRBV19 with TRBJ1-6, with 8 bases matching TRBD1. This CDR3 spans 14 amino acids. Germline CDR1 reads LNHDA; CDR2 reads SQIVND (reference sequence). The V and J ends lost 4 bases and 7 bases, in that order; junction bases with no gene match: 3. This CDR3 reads CASSTGGGNSPLHF. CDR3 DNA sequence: TGTGCCAGTAGTACAGGGGGCGGCAATTCACCCCTCCACTTT.

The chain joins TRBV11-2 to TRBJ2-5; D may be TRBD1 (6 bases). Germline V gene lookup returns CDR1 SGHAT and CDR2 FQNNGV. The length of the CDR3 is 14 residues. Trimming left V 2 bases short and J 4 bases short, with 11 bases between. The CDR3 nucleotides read TGTGCCAGCAGCTTAACTGGCAGGGGAGAGACCCAGTACTTC. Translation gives CASSLTGRGETQYF. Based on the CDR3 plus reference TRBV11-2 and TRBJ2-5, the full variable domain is EAGVAQSPRYKIIEKRQSVAFWCNPISGHATLYWYQQILGQGPKLLIQFQNNGVVDDSQLPKDRFSAERLKGVDSTLKIQPAKLEDSAVYLCASSLTGRGETQYFGPGTRLLVL.